Shown below are 28 T cell receptor beta chains from a single sample sequenced in a study of cytomegalovirus exposure and HLA in healthy donors. The table came from immunoSEQ multiplex PCR; TCRdb's copy has only in-frame clones and leaves some out. The sample carries about 260,000 clones, about nine tenths recorded once. The source material was PBMCs. The receptors originated from a woman in her thirties in good health and CMV-seronegative.

The rearrangement joins TRBV7-2 to TRBJ1-5; TRBD1 is a possible D gene (6 bases). CDR3 size: 14 residues. In germline, CDR1 is SGHTA, CDR2 FQGNSA. V lost 1 base and J lost 3, with 7 bases in between. CDR3 DNA: TGTGCCAGCAGCTTAGGGGGGGCCAATCAGCCCCAGCATTTT. Translation gives CASSLGGANQPQHF.

V is TRBV7-6 and J is TRBJ2-3; tentative D call: TRBD1 (5 bases). This CDR3 is built from 16 residues. V lost 1 base, J lost 4 bases, and 15 bases lay in between. CDR1 is SGHVS, CDR2 FNYEAQ, per germline. The CDR3 loop reads CASSLGFQGWADTQYF. CDR3 nucleotide sequence: TGTGCCAGCAGCTTAGGGTTCCAGGGCTGGGCAGATACGCAGTATTTT.

CDR3 nucleotides: TGTGCCAGCAGCGTAGATATAGGCTATGGCGGGCGGGAGCTAGGCAATGAGCAGTTCTTC. It translates to CASSVDIGYGGRELGNEQFF. V usage is TRBV9 and J usage is TRBJ2-1; 7 bases are shared with TRBD2. CDR3 size: 20 residues. V gave up 0 bases and J gave up 6 bases; unmatched junction bases: 21. Germline values: CDR1 SGDLS, CDR2 YYNGEE.

This chain connects TRBV21-1 to TRBJ2-7; the tabulated D call, TRBD2, remains unverified against the DNA. TRBV21-1 is assigned pseudogene status. The CDR3 consists of 14 residues. DNA of the CDR3: TGTGCCAGCAGCCTCCGGGACTTAATTTACGAGCAGTACTTC. Amino acids: CASSLRDLIYEQYF.

The chain uses TRBV28 and TRBJ2-6; tentatively, D is TRBD1 (6 bases). Germline loops: CDR1 MDHEN, CDR2 SYDVKM. Trimming removed 5 bases at V and 0 bases at J, with 8 bases between. This CDR3 comprises 15 residues. The CDR3 here is CASSEQGSGANVLTF. CDR3 coding DNA: TGTGCCAGCAGTGAACAGGGCTCTGGGGCCAACGTCCTGACTTTC.

V and J are TRBV25-1 and TRBJ2-7; a weak D match, TRBD1 (5 bases). CDR1 MGHDK and CDR2 SYGVNS come from the germline V gene. The CDR3 runs to 12 residues. V was shortened by 8 bases and J by 4 bases, with 12 bases between the two germline ends. The CDR3 DNA follows: TGTGCCAGCGCTGCCCAGGGTTACGAGCAGTACTTC. Amino acids: CASAAQGYEQYF.

This clone has only one observation. The V call is TRBV5-6, the J call TRBJ2-3; TRBD2 matches 10 bases. There are 16 residues in the CDR3. V lost 4 bases and J lost 1; bases outside the gene matches: 6. Germline V gene lookup returns CDR1 SGHDT and CDR2 YYEEEE. The CDR3 DNA sequence: TGTGCCAGCAGCGTGCAGCGGGAGGGGGGCACAGATACGCAGTATTTT. Its translation: CASSVQREGGTDTQYF. Using reference TRBV5-6 and TRBJ2-3 for the parts outside the CDR3, the full variable domain is DAGVTQSPTHLIKTRGQQVTLRCSPKSGHDTVSWYQQALGQGPQFIFQYYEEEERQRGNFPDRFSGHQFPNYSSELNVNALLLGDSALYLCASSVQREGGTDTQYFGPGTRLTVL.

The count of this clone is one. V usage is TRBV4-2 and J usage is TRBJ1-1; D unclear. The CDR3 totals 13 residues. Per germline, CDR1 LGHNA and CDR2 YNFKEQ. Deletions cut 0 bases from V and 0 bases from J, with 2 bases between. In DNA form, the CDR3 reads TGTGCCAGCAGCCAAGAACTGAACACTGAAGCTTTCTTT. This codes for CASSQELNTEAFF.

The chain uses TRBV5-6 and TRBJ2-1; D might be TRBD1 (6 bases). Trimming left V 2 bases short and J 0 bases short, with 12 bases between. Germline V gives CDR1 SGHDT, CDR2 YYEEEE. CDR3 length: 16 residues. The CDR3 coding sequence is TGTGCCAGCAGCTTAGGGGGAGCCTTCTCCTACAATGAGCAGTTCTTC. Protein: CASSLGGAFSYNEQFF. The whole variable domain, remainder taken from reference TRBV5-6 and TRBJ2-1, is DAGVTQSPTHLIKTRGQQVTLRCSPKSGHDTVSWYQQALGQGPQFIFQYYEEEERQRGNFPDRFSGHQFPNYSSELNVNALLLGDSALYLCASSLGGAFSYNEQFFGPGTRLTVL.

The genes are TRBV9 and TRBJ2-7, with a possible D match to TRBD2 (6 bases). Trimming took 3 bases from V and 0 from J, leaving 13 bases between them. CDR1 is SGDLS and CDR2 is YYNGEE in the germline V gene. The CDR3 length is 15 residues. The CDR3 coding sequence is TGTGCCAGCAGCGAGAGCGGGCAAAGCTCCTACGAGCAGTACTTC. Residues: CASSESGQSSYEQYF.

The chain recombines TRBV19 with TRBJ2-3; D not certain. The CDR3 is made up of 11 amino acids. The V and J ends lost 11 bases and 1 base respectively, with 7 bases between them. Looked up from germline, CDR1 is LNHDA and CDR2 is SQIVND (reference sequence). The CDR3 DNA reads TGTGCCTGTCAGGGCACAGATACGCAGTATTTT. Its translation is CACQGTDTQYF.

This chain connects TRBV5-4 to TRBJ1-3, with D perhaps matching TRBD1 (6 bases). Per germline, CDR1 SGHNT and CDR2 YYREEE (reference sequence). The CDR3 has 15 amino acids. The ends were cut back, 0 bases at V and 1 base at J, with 8 bases in the middle. Written as DNA, the CDR3 is TGTGCCAGCAGCTTGGGAGGGGGGTCTGGAAACACCATATATTTT. This translates into CASSLGGGSGNTIYF.

This chain connects TRBV2 to TRBJ1-3; no definite D call. Germline lookup yields CDR1 SNHLY and CDR2 FYNNEI. The length of the CDR3 is 13 residues. Trimming stripped 7 bases from V and 1 base from J, with 8 bases between. The CDR3 coding sequence is TGTGCCAGCACACAAGTGTCTGGAAACACCATATATTTT. Translated, it gives CASTQVSGNTIYF.

The table lists this clone with a count of one. The J gene is TRBJ2-2, the V gene TRBV15, with TRBD1 identical over 9 bases. The ends lost 3 bases at V and 4 bases at J; junction bases unmatched: 6. Germline-derived CDR1 and CDR2 are LNHNV and YYDKDF (reference sequence). This CDR3 has 16 amino acids. This CDR3 reads CATSRTGTGLTGELFF. The CDR3 nucleotides read TGTGCCACCAGCAGGACCGGGACAGGGCTCACCGGGGAGCTGTTTTTT.

The rearrangement links TRBV7-9 to TRBJ2-6; 7 nucleotides line up with TRBD2. This CDR3 is 18 amino acids long. The trim removed 6 bases at V and 0 bases at J, leaving 11 bases unmatched. Germline CDR1 reads SEHNR; CDR2 reads FQNEAQ (reference sequence). The CDR3 sequence: CASRRLEAGSSGANVLTF. The CDR3 coding sequence is TGTGCCAGCAGGCGATTAGAAGCGGGGAGCTCTGGGGCCAACGTCCTGACTTTC.

In this sample, this clone turned up once. The chain uses TRBV7-9 and TRBJ2-1; 8 bases are shared with TRBD2. The CDR3 covers 14 residues. The ends lost 1 base at V and 8 bases at J; junction bases unmatched: 4. In germline, CDR1 is SEHNR, CDR2 FQNEAQ (reference sequence). The CDR3 nucleotides are TGTGCCAGCAGCTTAGTGGGTAGCGGGGATGAGCAGTTCTTC. Amino acids: CASSLVGSGDEQFF.

The chain recombines TRBV7-9 with TRBJ2-7; TRBD1 or TRBD2 may be the D gene (6 bases each). Germline CDR1 and CDR2: SEHNR and FQNEAQ (reference sequence). Trimming left V 3 bases short and J 5 bases short, with 11 bases between. CDR3 size: 13 residues. The CDR3 sequence is CASSFAGGDEQYF. For the CDR3, the DNA is TGTGCCAGCAGCTTTGCCGGGGGCGACGAGCAGTACTTC.

The chain employs TRBV10-2 and TRBJ2-1; 9 bases map to TRBD2. The CDR3 consists of 16 residues. V was pared by 0 bases and J by 4 bases, with 4 bases of the junction left unmatched. Germline values: CDR1 WSHSY, CDR2 SAAADI. The CDR3 DNA follows: TGCGCCAGCAGTGAGTCGGGCCTAGCGGGGTACAATGAGCAGTTCTTC. Its translation: CASSESGLAGYNEQFF.

The chain combines TRBV5-1 with TRBJ2-5; D is undetermined. This CDR3 is built from 15 residues. Between the trimmed V and J ends, which lost 4 bases and 0 bases, there was a span of 13 bases. CDR1 is SGHRS and CDR2 is YFSETQ in the germline V gene. CDR3 sequence (DNA): TGCGCCAGCAGCAACGGCGGCAGGTACCAAGAGACCCAGTACTTC. As protein: CASSNGGRYQETQYF.

The rearrangement joins TRBV6-5 to TRBJ2-7, with a possible D match to TRBD2 (6 bases). The germline V gene encodes CDR1 MNHEY and CDR2 SVGAGI. V was shortened by 8 bases and J by 5 bases, with 16 bases between the two germline ends. CDR3 length: 13 residues. CDR3 bases: TGTGCCAGCTCGGAGCGGGTTATCAACGAGCAGTACTTC. This translates into CASSERVINEQYF.

The CDR3, as DNA: TGTGCCACCAATCCGGCACAGGGGAATGGAAACACCATATATTTT. Protein: CATNPAQGNGNTIYF. The chain links TRBV6-6 to TRBJ1-3, with 7 bases that match TRBD1. The germline V gene encodes CDR1 MNHNY and CDR2 SVGAGI (reference sequence). This CDR3 has 15 amino acids. Germline trimming cut 10 bases from V and 3 bases from J; bases unmatched to any gene: 12.

The CDR3 DNA reads TGTGCCAGCAGGCTTACCGAGAGCGGGAGTCAATACAATGAGCAGTTCTTC. Translating it yields CASRLTESGSQYNEQFF. The rearrangement uses TRBV7-9 and TRBJ2-1, with 8 bases matching TRBD2. V gave up 6 bases and J gave up 4 bases; unmatched junction bases: 14. This CDR3 comprises 17 residues. CDR1 is SEHNR, CDR2 FQNEAQ, per germline (reference sequence).

This clone has a single count. The V gene is TRBV15, the J gene TRBJ2-2; D ambiguous. V lost 0 bases and J 6 bases, leaving 2 bases between the germline ends. CDR1 is LNHNV, CDR2 YYDKDF, per germline (reference sequence). This CDR3 has 12 amino acids. The CDR3, as DNA: TGTGCCACCAGCAGAGAGGCCGGGGAGCTGTTTTTT. This sequence encodes CATSREAGELFF.

V and J are TRBV5-1 and TRBJ2-2, with TRBD2 matching over 9 bases. The germline V gene encodes CDR1 SGHRS and CDR2 YFSETQ. V shed 0 bases and J 0 bases; nucleotides not matched to a gene: 6. CDR3 length: 18 amino acids. CDR3 in amino acids: CASSLDLAGLANTGELFF. CDR3 bases: TGCGCCAGCAGCTTGGATCTAGCGGGACTAGCGAACACCGGGGAGCTGTTTTTT.

The genes are TRBV27 and TRBJ1-4, with D possibly matching TRBD1 (6 bases). This CDR3 spans 16 amino acids. V was trimmed by 6 bases and J by 3 bases, leaving 17 bases between them. Per the germline V gene, CDR1 is MNHEY and CDR2 is SMNVEV (reference sequence). CDR3 residues: CASRVNRQAANEKLFF. CDR3 DNA sequence: TGTGCCAGCAGAGTAAATCGACAGGCCGCTAATGAAAAACTGTTTTTT.

The J gene is TRBJ2-2, the V gene TRBV11-3; 8 nucleotides line up with TRBD2. V trimming: 1 base; J trimming: 5 bases; junction bases outside the gene matches: 9. CDR1 is SGHNT, CDR2 YENEEA, per germline. CDR3 length: 17 amino acids. CDR3 in amino acids: CASSLGRREEGTGELFF. CDR3 sequence (DNA): TGTGCCAGCAGCTTAGGGCGGCGGGAGGAGGGGACCGGGGAGCTGTTTTTT.

CDR3 sequence: CASSDSELAGNLVREQYF. The CDR3 coding sequence is TGTGCCAGCAGTGACTCAGAACTAGCGGGAAATCTGGTACGGGAGCAGTACTTC. This sequence joins TRBV6-4 and TRBJ2-7, with 10 bases fitting TRBD2. CDR1 is MRHNA, CDR2 SNTAGT, per germline. Germline trimming cut 0 bases from V and 7 bases from J; bases unmatched to any gene: 15. The CDR3 spans 18 residues.

This chain uses TRBV27 with TRBJ2-7; 10 positions match TRBD2. Germline lookup yields CDR1 MNHEY and CDR2 SMNVEV (reference sequence). The V segment lost 2 bases and the J segment 2 bases; nucleotides outside the gene matches: 3. The CDR3 loop spans 15 amino acids. The CDR3 sequence is CASSLASGSAYEQYF. Here the CDR3 DNA reads TGTGCCAGCAGTTTAGCTAGCGGGAGCGCCTACGAGCAGTACTTC.